Below are 20 T cell receptor beta chains sequenced from a single sample in a study of blood T cell repertoires in COVID-19. Some clones are missing from TCRdb's copy, which holds only in-frame ones; the method was immunoSEQ multiplex PCR. The data show nearly 300,000 clones, around 92% seen once. Sequenced material: PBMCs or T cells enriched from blood (not recorded which). Source of these receptors: a woman between 50 and 59 years old who had been exposed to COVID-19.

The V call is TRBV2, the J call TRBJ2-1, with 8 bases identical to TRBD2. Germline V gives CDR1 SNHLY, CDR2 FYNNEI. The CDR3 has 14 amino acids. With 11 bases clipped from V and 8 bases from J, the junction kept 14 bases outside the gene matches. CDR3 nucleotide sequence: TGTGCCGGGTACGGGACTAGTAGGTTCGATGAGCAGTTCTTC. Its protein product is CAGYGTSRFDEQFF.

This clone showed up just a few times. The chain joins TRBV6-5 to TRBJ1-3; D remains unclear. The ends were cut back, 6 bases at V and 0 bases at J, with 9 bases in the middle. The CDR3 covers 14 residues. Germline CDR1 MNHEY, CDR2 SVGAGI. The CDR3 nucleotides read TGTGCCAGCAGCCGCGGGAGCTCTGGAAACACCATATATTTT. This codes for CASSRGSSGNTIYF.

The chain is built from TRBV5-6 and TRBJ1-1; 9 bases are a match to TRBD1. The CDR3 is made up of 16 amino acids. From germline, CDR1 is SGHDT and CDR2 YYEEEE. V trimming: 1 base; J trimming: 3 bases; junction bases outside the gene matches: 7. CDR3 region: CASSLPRDRVDTEAFF. The CDR3, as DNA: TGTGCCAGCAGCTTGCCCCGGGACAGGGTCGACACTGAAGCTTTCTTT.

This clone was counted a few times. J is TRBJ1-1 and V is TRBV27; perhaps TRBD1 as D (5 bases). V was trimmed by 5 bases and J by 2 bases, leaving 12 bases between them. This CDR3 is 14 amino acids long. Looked up from germline, CDR1 is MNHEY and CDR2 is SMNVEV (reference sequence). CDR3 protein: CASSPRQINTEAFF. CDR3 nucleotides: TGTGCCAGCAGTCCGAGACAGATAAACACTGAAGCTTTCTTT.

V and J are TRBV28 and TRBJ1-4; D may be TRBD1 (5 bases). This CDR3 contains 17 residues. The V end was cut by 2 bases, the J end by 8 bases, with 21 bases between. Germline V CDR1 and CDR2: MDHEN, SYDVKM. The CDR3 spells CASSLIFGAGSGEKLFF. The CDR3 nucleotides read TGTGCCAGCAGTTTAATTTTTGGGGCAGGGTCTGGGGAAAAACTGTTTTTT.

This chain links TRBV5-4 with TRBJ1-2, with 7 bases aligning to TRBD1. Germline V lookup: CDR1 SGHNT, CDR2 YYREEE (reference sequence). The CDR3 extends over 14 amino acids. The junction had 3 bases not matched to a gene; V was cut back by 4 bases and J by 0 bases. As DNA, the CDR3 is TGTGCCAGCAGCCGACAGGGCACTAACTATGGCTACACCTTC. Translating it yields CASSRQGTNYGYTF.

The chain is built from TRBV29-1 and TRBJ1-5, with D unclear. V was trimmed by 5 bases and J by 1 base, leaving 9 bases between them. CDR1 is SQVTM and CDR2 is ANQGSEA in the germline V gene. The CDR3 spans 13 residues. CDR3 sequence: CSVSRGSNQPQHF. The CDR3, as DNA: TGCAGCGTTAGCAGAGGCAGCAATCAGCCCCAGCATTTT. The full variable domain, with the rest looked up from reference TRBV29-1 and TRBJ1-5, is SAVISQKPSRDICQRGTSLTIQCQVDSQVTMMFWYRQQPGQSLTLIATANQGSEATYESGFVIDKFPISRPNLTFSTLTVSNMSPEDSSIYLCSVSRGSNQPQHFGDGTRLSIL.

The rearrangement uses TRBV18 and TRBJ1-2; 10 bases fit TRBD1. The CDR3 totals 14 residues. Trimming at V came to 7 bases and at J to 1 base, leaving 3 bases not matched to a gene. Germline V CDR1 and CDR2: KGHSH, LQKENI. The CDR3 loop is CASFDRGLNYGYTF. The CDR3 coding sequence is TGTGCCAGCTTCGACAGGGGGCTTAACTATGGCTACACCTTC. Looking up the rest from reference TRBV18 and TRBJ1-2 gives the full variable domain: NAGVMQNPRHLVRRRGQEARLRCSPMKGHSHVYWYRQLPEEGLKFMVYLQKENIIDESGMPKERFSAEFPKEGPSILRIQQVVRGDSAAYFCASFDRGLNYGYTFGSGTRLTVV.

The V gene is TRBV4-1, the J gene TRBJ2-1, with 9 bases matching TRBD2. CDR1 and CDR2 (germline): MGHRA, YSYEKL. This CDR3 spans 19 amino acids. Losses at the gene ends were 0 bases for V and 3 bases for J; bases not matched to a gene: 12. The CDR3 spells CASSQDLGIAGAIYNEQFF. The CDR3 nucleotides read TGCGCCAGCAGCCAAGATTTAGGGATAGCGGGGGCCATCTACAATGAGCAGTTCTTC.

V gene TRBV2 combines with J gene TRBJ2-5; 15 positions agree with TRBD2. This CDR3 contains 15 residues. The ends lost 7 bases at V and 4 bases at J; junction bases unmatched: 4. The germline V gene has CDR1 SNHLY and CDR2 FYNNEI. Here the CDR3 DNA reads TGTGCCAGCACCCAGGGACTAGCGGGGGGAGAGACCCAGTACTTC. Translated, it gives CASTQGLAGGETQYF. The variable domain in full, completed from reference TRBV2 and TRBJ2-5, reads EPEVTQTPSHQVTQMGQEVILRCVPISNHLYFYWYRQILGQKVEFLVSFYNNEISEKSEIFDDQFSVERPDGSNFTLKIRSTKLEDSAMYFCASTQGLAGGETQYFGPGTRLLVL.

V usage is TRBV6-1 and J usage is TRBJ2-2; TRBD2 agrees at 7 bases. J gave up 2 bases and V 2 bases, and 11 bases lay outside the gene matches. The CDR3 sequence is 18 residues long. Germline values: CDR1 MNHNS, CDR2 SASEGT. CDR3 loop: CASSELYPGGSNTGELFF. For the CDR3, the DNA is TGTGCCAGCAGTGAATTATACCCGGGGGGTTCCAACACCGGGGAGCTGTTTTTT.

The chain is built from TRBV5-8 and TRBJ2-3; 10 nucleotides match TRBD1. The length of the CDR3 is 14 residues. The trim removed 4 bases at V and 4 bases at J, leaving 3 bases unmatched. Germline lookup yields CDR1 SGHTS and CDR2 YDEGEE. The CDR3 loop reads CASSEGTGADTQYF. The DNA of the CDR3 is TGTGCCAGCAGCGAAGGGACAGGGGCAGATACGCAGTATTTT.

The chain is built from TRBV28 and TRBJ2-7; D possibly corresponds to TRBD2 (7 bases). Germline V gene sequence: CDR1 MDHEN, CDR2 SYDVKM. The CDR3 has 15 amino acids. The V and J ends lost 7 bases and 3 bases respectively, with 19 bases between them. This CDR3 reads CASTTGGGSSYEQYF. The CDR3, as DNA: TGTGCCAGCACCACTGGGGGGGGCTCAAGCTACGAGCAGTACTTC.

The V and J genes are TRBV3-1 (or the pseudogene TRBV3-2) and TRBJ2-1; TRBD1 matches at 7 bases. The CDR3 consists of 16 residues. V trimming: 3 bases; J trimming: 4 bases; junction bases outside the gene matches: 9. Germline V lookup: CDR1 LGHDT, CDR2 YNNKEL (reference sequence). CDR3 sequence: CASSHRTGVGYNEQFF. CDR3 coding DNA: TGTGCCAGCAGCCACCGGACAGGTGTAGGGTACAATGAGCAGTTCTTC.

The rearrangement uses TRBV6-1 and TRBJ2-1; D is ambiguous. The CDR3 contains 15 residues. The V gene lost 2 bases and the J gene lost 0 bases, with 8 bases spanning the gap. Germline CDR1 and CDR2: MNHNS and SASEGT. The CDR3 DNA sequence: TGTGCCAGCAGTGAAACCCCGAGCTCCTACAATGAGCAGTTCTTC. Translation gives CASSETPSSYNEQFF.

V usage is TRBV7-9 and J usage is TRBJ2-7; TRBD1 matches 9 bases. The germline V gene has CDR1 SEHNR and CDR2 FQNEAQ (reference sequence). CDR3 length: 17 residues. V was clipped by 4 bases and J by 3 bases; unmatched bases: 13. This CDR3 is CASSSWDRASVRYEQYF. DNA of the CDR3: TGTGCCAGCAGCTCCTGGGACAGGGCTTCGGTACGCTACGAGCAGTACTTC.

CDR3 DNA: TGTGCCAGCAAGTTGTGGGGGGACGCCTACGAGCAGTACTTC. It codes for CASKLWGDAYEQYF. The chain joins TRBV6-5 to TRBJ2-7; a weak D match, TRBD2 (6 bases). Germline CDR1 is MNHEY and CDR2 is SVGAGI. V was clipped by 7 bases and J by 2 bases, with 15 bases between them. The CDR3 runs to 14 residues.

V usage is TRBV19 and J usage is TRBJ1-5, with 7 bases lining up with TRBD1. Germline-derived CDR1 and CDR2 are LNHDA and SQIVND (reference sequence). V lost 6 bases, J lost 0 bases, and 8 bases stayed unmatched. The CDR3 is 16 residues long. CDR3 bases: TGTGCCAGTAGATCAGGACAGGCTTATAGCAATCAGCCCCAGCATTTT. Its protein is CASRSGQAYSNQPQHF.

This rearrangement joins TRBV7-2 to TRBJ2-5, with 13 bases matching TRBD2. Trimming took 5 bases from V and 3 from J; bases not matched to a gene: 15. The CDR3 runs to 19 residues. Germline V gene lookup returns CDR1 SGHTA and CDR2 FQGNSA. CDR3 protein: CASSRGQRWTSGGKETQYF. The CDR3 coding sequence is TGTGCCAGCAGCCGCGGGCAAAGGTGGACTAGCGGGGGTAAAGAGACCCAGTACTTC.

V gene TRBV6-1 combines with J gene TRBJ1-5, with no clear D. The CDR3 covers 15 residues. With 0 bases removed from V and 5 bases from J, the gap between germline ends came to 11 bases. The germline V gene has CDR1 MNHNS and CDR2 SASEGT. CDR3 region: CASSEAALSHQPQHF. The CDR3 DNA reads as TGTGCCAGCAGTGAAGCGGCTCTCAGTCATCAGCCCCAGCATTTT.